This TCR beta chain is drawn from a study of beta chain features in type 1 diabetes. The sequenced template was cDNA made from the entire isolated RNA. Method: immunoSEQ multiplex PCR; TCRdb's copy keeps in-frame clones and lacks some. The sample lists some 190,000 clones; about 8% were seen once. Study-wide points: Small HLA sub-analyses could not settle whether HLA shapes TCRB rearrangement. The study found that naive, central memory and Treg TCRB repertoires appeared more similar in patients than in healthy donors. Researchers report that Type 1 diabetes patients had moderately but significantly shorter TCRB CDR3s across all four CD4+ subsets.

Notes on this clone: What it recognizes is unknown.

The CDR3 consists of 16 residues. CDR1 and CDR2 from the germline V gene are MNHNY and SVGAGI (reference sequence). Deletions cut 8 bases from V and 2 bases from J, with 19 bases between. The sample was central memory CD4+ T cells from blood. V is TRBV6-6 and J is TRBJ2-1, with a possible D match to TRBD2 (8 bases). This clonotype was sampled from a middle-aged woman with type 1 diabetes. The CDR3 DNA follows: TGTGCCAGCGGCCCGGGGGGGACAGCCCCCTACAATGAGCAGTTCTTC. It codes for CASGPGGTAPYNEQFF.